This T cell receptor beta chain appears in the sequencing data of a study of T cell clones after liver transplantation. Generated by immunoSEQ multiplex PCR, the TCRdb table keeps only in-frame clones and is missing some. This sample has 20,000 to 30,000 clones; over 55% occur once, and the top ten carry around 2.9%. The table lists this clone with a few counts. Germline V gives CDR1 ENHRY, CDR2 SYGVKD. V dropped 8 bases and J dropped 1; count of bases not matched to a gene: 3. The CDR3 loop spans 13 amino acids. The rearrangement uses TRBV10-3 and TRBJ1-1; 8 bases line up with TRBD1. The input for sequencing was CD4+ T cells from blood, taken before liver transplant. The source is a human donor who received a liver transplant. The CDR3 DNA reads TGTGCCATCGCCGGACAGGGGAACACTGAAGCTTTCTTT. Encoded protein: CAIAGQGNTEAFF.